This record concerns one TCR beta chain sequence. No cognate antigen has been identified for it. Nothing much larger sits one base from this clone, and base qualities are not available. The CDR3, from cysteine to phenylalanine, totals 14 residues. The retained sequence is limited to the CDR3, 42 bases, with the frame set at the first base. Taken from the germline V gene (reference sequence), the CDR1 and CDR2 loops are MNHEY and SMNVEV. From V the trimming removes 2 bases and from J it removes 6 bases, while the gene matches leave 5 bases of the junction unaccounted for. No patient had received any treatment before thyroid surgery. Patient clinical samples collected from about 2011 to 2018 were retrospectively analysed using T-cell receptor beta sequencing. Preparation of the library involved PCR. Reads for this sample came from an Illumina HiSeq 4000. High-throughput sequencing was used to profile the TCR beta-chain CDR3 region of each patient. On the study's bioinformatics: Drawing on CDR3 differences between clinicopathological groups, the researchers built a classifier meant to tell apart patients with distant-metastatic papillary thyroid cancer. Repertoire diversity was assessed with the Shannon index, and tumor-blood repertoire similarity with the Morisita-Horn index. The public reads were reprocessed in TCRdb via fastp at Q25 and MiXCR, keeping in-frame beta chains. None of the V and J calls come from the authors' own analysis; TCRdb made them. For this sample there are 15,000 to 20,000 clones; about a third appear just once. The top ten constitute about 15% of the sample.

The data originate from a study of metastatic and nonmetastatic thyroid tumors (dated by TCRdb to the early 2020s). Some background on the complete study: The researchers compared repertoires between peripheral blood samples and tumor or nodule tissue samples from patients with malignant or benign thyroid disease. Study-level results and caveats: In both blood and tumor samples, TCR beta diversity was reported to be significantly higher in malignant tumors than in benign nodules.

Here the chain combines TRBV27 and TRBJ2-7, with 9 bases matching TRBD2. Sample: tumor tissue. This TCR was sampled from a female donor with papillary thyroid cancer or a benign thyroid nodule (not recorded which). Some clones in this sample may be carry-over from other donors' samples. The CDR3 amino acid sequence is: CASSLGGRALEQYF. DNA sequence: TGTGCCAGCAGTTTAGGCGGGAGGGCCCTCGAGCAGTACTTC.